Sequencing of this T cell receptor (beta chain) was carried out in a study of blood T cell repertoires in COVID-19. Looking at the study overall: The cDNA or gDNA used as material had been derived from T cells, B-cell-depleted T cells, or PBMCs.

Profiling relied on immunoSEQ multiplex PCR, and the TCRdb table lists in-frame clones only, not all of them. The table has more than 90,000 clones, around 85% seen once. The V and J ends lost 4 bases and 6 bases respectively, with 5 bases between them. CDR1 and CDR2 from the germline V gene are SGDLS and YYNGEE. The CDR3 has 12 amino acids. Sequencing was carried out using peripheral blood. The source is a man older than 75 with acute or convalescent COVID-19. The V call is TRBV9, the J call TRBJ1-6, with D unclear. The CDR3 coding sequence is TGTGCCAGCAGCCTCAGTAATTCACCCCTCCACTTT. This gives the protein CASSLSNSPLHF.